This TCR beta chain was identified in a study of blood T cell repertoires in COVID-19. Overall study: Samples representing acute and convalescent COVID-19 were sourced from the United States, Italy and Spain. The analysed material was cDNA or gDNA that came from T cells, B-cell-depleted T cells, or PBMCs.

Seattle patients were enrolled while actively infected and followed longitudinally. In the original analysis: From reference gene primer amplification, estimates of nucleated cell counts were derived. Here immunoSEQ multiplex PCR was the method, and the copy in TCRdb shows in-frame clones only, minus some. From that table come the V and J calls and clone size; the DNA was used to work out D and trimming. This sample has over 150,000 clones, with over 75% found just once. V was shortened by 7 bases and J by 8 bases, with 20 bases between the two germline ends. CDR3 size: 14 residues. Germline CDR1 is MNHEY and CDR2 is SVGAGI.

Input material: peripheral blood. The TCR originated in a man over 45 with COVID-19, enrolled during active disease. The chain links TRBV6-5 to TRBJ1-2, with TRBD1 as a possible D gene (6 bases). The CDR3 protein is CASTNLQGYLGYTF. In DNA, the CDR3 is TGTGCCAGCACCAACCTACAGGGTTATCTCGGCTACACCTTC.